What follows is one T cell receptor (beta chain) and its context. The CDR3 spans 13 residues. CDR1 and CDR2 from the germline V gene are SEHNR and FQNEAQ (reference sequence). The V gene lost 5 bases and the J gene lost 2 bases, with 6 bases spanning the gap. The sample is drawn from a study of technical replicates of blood from a handful of donors. Some clones are missing from TCRdb's copy, which holds only in-frame ones; the method was immunoSEQ multiplex PCR. The sample has more than 75,000 clones, roughly 92% seen once. V gene TRBV7-9 combines with J gene TRBJ1-4; possibly TRBD1 for D (5 bases). The specimen sequenced was T cells isolated from PBMCs. The sequence derives from a human donor in good health. The CDR3 sequence is CASSRGTNEKLFF. The CDR3, as DNA: TGTGCCAGCAGCCGGGGGACTAATGAAAAACTGTTTTTT.